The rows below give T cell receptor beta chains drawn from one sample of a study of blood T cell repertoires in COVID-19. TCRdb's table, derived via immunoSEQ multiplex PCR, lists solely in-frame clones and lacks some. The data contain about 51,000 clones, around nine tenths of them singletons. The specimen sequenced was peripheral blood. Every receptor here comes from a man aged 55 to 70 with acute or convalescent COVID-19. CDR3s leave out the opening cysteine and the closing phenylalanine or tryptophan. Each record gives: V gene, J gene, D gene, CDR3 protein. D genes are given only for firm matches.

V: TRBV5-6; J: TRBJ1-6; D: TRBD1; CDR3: ASSLGQGANSPLH
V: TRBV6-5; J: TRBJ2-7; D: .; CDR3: ASSYGLELNYEQY
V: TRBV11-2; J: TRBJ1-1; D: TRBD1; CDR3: ASSLDVAIDRGLLNTEAF
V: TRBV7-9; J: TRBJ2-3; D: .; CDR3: ASSLLKRPTDTQY
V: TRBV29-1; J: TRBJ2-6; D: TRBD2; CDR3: SVESIAGISGANVLT
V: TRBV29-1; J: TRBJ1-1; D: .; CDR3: SVTVPGFNTEAF
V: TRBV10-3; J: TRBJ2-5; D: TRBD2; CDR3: AISDTAGGGQETQY
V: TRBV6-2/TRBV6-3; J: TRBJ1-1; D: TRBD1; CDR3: ASSYSQGALDTEAF
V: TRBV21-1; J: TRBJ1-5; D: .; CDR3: ASPTRAYQPQH
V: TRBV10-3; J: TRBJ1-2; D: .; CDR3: AISETSGTYRSNYGYT
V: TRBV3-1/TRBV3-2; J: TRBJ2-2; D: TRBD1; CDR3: ASSPWTGPGELF
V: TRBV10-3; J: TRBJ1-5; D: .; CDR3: AISEGQNNQPQH
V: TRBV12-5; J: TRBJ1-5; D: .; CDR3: ASGLTRDQPQH
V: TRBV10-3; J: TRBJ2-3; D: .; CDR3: AVGGVGSGVSTDTQY
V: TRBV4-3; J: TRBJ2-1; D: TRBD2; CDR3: ASRPGSGGYNEQF
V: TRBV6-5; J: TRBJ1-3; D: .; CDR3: ASSPFRAGNTIY
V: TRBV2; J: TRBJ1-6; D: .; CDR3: ASSVGSSPLH
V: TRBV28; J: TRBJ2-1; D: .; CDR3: ASSLPERKYNEQF
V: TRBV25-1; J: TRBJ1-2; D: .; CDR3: ASSEFPLYGYT
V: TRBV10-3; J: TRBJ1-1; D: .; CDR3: AISRGGTEAF
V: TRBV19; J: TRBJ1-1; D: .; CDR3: ASSIRTGNTEAF
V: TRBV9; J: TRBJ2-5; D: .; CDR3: ASSVEGAGETQY
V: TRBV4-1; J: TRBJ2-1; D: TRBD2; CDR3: ASSQALAGEQF
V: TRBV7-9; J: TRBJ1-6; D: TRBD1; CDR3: ASSLIDRDNSPLH
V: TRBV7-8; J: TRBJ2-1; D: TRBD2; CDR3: ASSAGLAGVLGEQF
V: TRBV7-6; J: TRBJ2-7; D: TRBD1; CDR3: ASSPTTTGVSYEQY
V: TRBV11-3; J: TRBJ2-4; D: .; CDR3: ASSFVGGVAAKNIQY
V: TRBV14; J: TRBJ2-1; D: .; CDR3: ASSQGAVGEQF
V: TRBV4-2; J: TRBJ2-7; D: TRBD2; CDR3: ASSVGLASYEQY
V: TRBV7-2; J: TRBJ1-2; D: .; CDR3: ASSLVRVDGYT
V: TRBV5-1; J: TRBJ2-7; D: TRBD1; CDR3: ASSPGQGGSAYEQY
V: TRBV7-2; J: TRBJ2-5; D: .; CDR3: ASSLVPGTGFETQY
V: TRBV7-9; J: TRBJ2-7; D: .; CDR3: ASSPRAGITYEQY
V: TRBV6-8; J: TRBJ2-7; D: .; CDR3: ASRPQVYEQY
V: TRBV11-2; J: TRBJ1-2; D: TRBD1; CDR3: ASSFQYTGDYGYT
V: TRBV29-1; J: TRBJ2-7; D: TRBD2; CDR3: SVVRGSSGTPYEQY
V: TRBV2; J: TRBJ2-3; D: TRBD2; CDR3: ASSEIQPGLGTQY
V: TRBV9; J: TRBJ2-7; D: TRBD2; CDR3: ASSVGLADEYEQY
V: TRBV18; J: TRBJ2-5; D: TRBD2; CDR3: ASSQFAGTSGIPETQY
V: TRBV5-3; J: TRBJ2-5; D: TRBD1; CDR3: ARSPPRTRGTAQETQY
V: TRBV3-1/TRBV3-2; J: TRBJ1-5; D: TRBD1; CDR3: ASSSDRGPSNQPQH
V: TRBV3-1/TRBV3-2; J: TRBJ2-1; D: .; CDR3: ASSQVSEQF
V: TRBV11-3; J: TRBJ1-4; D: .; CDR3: ASSLGSVTTNEKLF
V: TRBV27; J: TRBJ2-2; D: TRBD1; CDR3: ASSIQGAIGELF
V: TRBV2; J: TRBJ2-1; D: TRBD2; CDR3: ASRAGTSGGYNEQF
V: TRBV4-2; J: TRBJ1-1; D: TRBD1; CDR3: ASSQEFRRGRGTEAF